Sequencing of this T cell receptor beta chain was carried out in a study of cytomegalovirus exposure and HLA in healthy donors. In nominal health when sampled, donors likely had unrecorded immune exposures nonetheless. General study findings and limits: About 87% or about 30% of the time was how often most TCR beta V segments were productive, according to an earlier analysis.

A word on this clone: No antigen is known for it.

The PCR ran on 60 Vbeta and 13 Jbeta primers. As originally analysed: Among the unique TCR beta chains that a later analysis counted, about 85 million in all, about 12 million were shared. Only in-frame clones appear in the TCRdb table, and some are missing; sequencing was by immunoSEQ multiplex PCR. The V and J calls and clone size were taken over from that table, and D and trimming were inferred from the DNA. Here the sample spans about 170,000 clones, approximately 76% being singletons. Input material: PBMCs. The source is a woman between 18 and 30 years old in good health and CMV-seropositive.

The CDR3, as DNA: TGTGCCAGCAGCCCTAGGACAGGGTTTAGTGAAAAACTGTTTTTT. It specifies CASSPRTGFSEKLFF. This chain joins TRBV7-2 and TRBJ1-4, with 8 bases aligning to TRBD1. Per the germline V gene, CDR1 is SGHTA and CDR2 is FQGNSA. The CDR3 totals 15 residues. V was pared by 5 bases and J by 7 bases, with 9 bases of the junction left unmatched.